Sequencing of this T cell receptor beta chain was carried out in a study of blood T cell repertoires in COVID-19. Study details: Sites across the United States, Italy and Spain contributed samples from acute and convalescent COVID-19. The analysed material was cDNA or gDNA that came from T cells, B-cell-depleted T cells, or PBMCs.

Original processing methods: Nucleated cell number was recorded as an estimate derived from reference gene primer amplification. Some clones are missing from TCRdb's copy, which holds only in-frame ones; the method was immunoSEQ multiplex PCR. Clone size and V and J calls were adopted from that table, with D and trimming inferred from the DNA. This table holds about 100,000 clones, around 90% found once. This clonotype was obtained from a man aged 50 to 60 with acute or convalescent COVID-19. The sample was peripheral blood.

In DNA form, the CDR3 reads TGTGCCAGTAAACAGGCTCGACACACTGAAGCTTTCTTT. It yields the protein CASKQARHTEAFF. The chain joins TRBV19 to TRBJ1-1; D possibly corresponds to TRBD1 (5 bases). Trimming removed 7 bases from V and 3 bases from J, with 12 bases in between. CDR1 is LNHDA, CDR2 SQIVND, per germline (reference sequence). CDR3 length: 13 amino acids. Full variable domain (remainder filled in from reference TRBV19 and TRBJ1-1): DGGITQSPKYLFRKEGQNVTLSCEQNLNHDAMYWYRQDPGQGLRLIYYSQIVNDFQKGDIAEGYSVSREKKESFPLTVTSAQKNPTAFYLCASKQARHTEAFFGQGTRLTVV.